Below are 21 T cell receptor beta chains sequenced from a single sample in a study of patients and donors after allogeneic stem cell transplantation (dated by TCRdb to 2018 to 2021). Libraries were made using RT-PCR. Sequenced on a NextSeq 550. TCRdb reworked the public reads: Q25 trimming with fastp, MiXCR clone assembly, productive beta chains retained. Merged by CDR3 protein, the rows form single entries marked with the most common genes and DNA. The sample data list about 400,000 distinct CDR3 sequences, and approximately 16% of these were observed just once. The ten largest make up 7.2% of the sample. The sequencing sample was made of blood, either unsorted or a sorted T cell fraction (not recorded which). All receptors derive from a human donor who was either an allogeneic HSCT recipient or a stem cell or donor lymphocyte infusion donor (not recorded which). It is not recorded whose cells these are; they may come from a transplant donor.

The chain uses TRBV6-2 or TRBV6-3 and TRBJ1-1; 8 bases fit TRBD1. V was clipped by 0 bases and J by 0 bases; unmatched bases: 12. The CDR3 runs to 19 residues. Looked up from germline, CDR1 is MNHEY and CDR2 is SVGEGT. CDR3 sequence (DNA): TGTGCCAGCAGTTACTCGAGCGGGCGACAGGGGAAAATGAACACTGAAGCTTTCTTT. This encodes CASSYSSGRQGKMNTEAFF.

The J gene is TRBJ2-6, the V gene TRBV20-1; D ambiguous. The V end lost 3 bases, the J end lost 1 base, and 13 bases lay between the germline ends. Looked up from germline, CDR1 is DFQATT and CDR2 is SNEGSKA (reference sequence). This CDR3 region has 16 residues. This chain's CDR3 is CSARATRSSGANVLTF. In DNA, the CDR3 is TGCAGTGCTAGGGCGACACGGTCATCTGGGGCCAACGTCCTGACTTTC.

This clonotype was seen a few times. The chain recombines TRBV4-2 with TRBJ2-3, with D perhaps TRBD2 (6 bases). CDR3 size: 15 residues. Germline assignment: CDR1 LGHNA and CDR2 YNFKEQ. The V end lost 7 bases, the J end lost 1 base, and 15 bases lay between the germline ends. The CDR3 protein is CASKSGRGGTDTQYF. The CDR3 DNA follows: TGTGCCAGCAAAAGTGGGCGGGGAGGCACAGATACGCAGTATTTT.

The table lists this clonotype with a few counts. V gene TRBV23-1 combines with J gene TRBJ1-1, with 10 bases matching TRBD1. TRBV23-1 is recorded as an ORF, its role being uncertain. V shed 5 bases and J 7 bases; nucleotides not matched to a gene: 13. CDR3 length equals 16 residues. The CDR3 sequence is CASSEDRGLVSNEAFF. CDR3 DNA sequence: TGCGCCAGCAGTGAAGACAGGGGGCTTGTCAGTAATGAAGCTTTCTTT.

The V gene is TRBV20-1, the J gene TRBJ1-1; no clear D. Germline V gives CDR1 DFQATT, CDR2 SNEGSKA (reference sequence). V lost 6 bases and J lost 3, with 17 bases in between. This CDR3 has 14 amino acids. This CDR3 reads CSAPGPRLDTEAFF. CDR3 in DNA: TGCAGTGCGCCAGGCCCCCGACTGGACACTGAAGCTTTCTTT.

The sample holds a few counts of this clonotype. V usage is TRBV5-1 and J usage is TRBJ2-6, with D perhaps given as TRBD1 or TRBD2 (5 bases each). With 2 bases removed from V and 0 bases from J, the gap between germline ends came to 9 bases. This CDR3 region has 16 residues. CDR1 is SGHRS, CDR2 YFSETQ, per germline. CDR3 bases: TGCGCCAGCAGCTTTGGGACCGCCTCTGGGGCCAACGTCCTGACTTTC. Translated, it gives CASSFGTASGANVLTF.

The chain combines TRBV19 with TRBJ2-6; D perhaps matches TRBD1 (6 bases). This CDR3 contains 16 residues. V gave up 7 bases and J gave up 0 bases, with 13 bases separating them. The germline V gene encodes CDR1 LNHDA and CDR2 SQIVND (reference sequence). In DNA form, the CDR3 reads TGTGCCAGTACCTTGGACAGCCTCTCTGGGGCCAACGTCCTGACTTTC. Protein sequence: CASTLDSLSGANVLTF.

This clonotype has a count of ten or more. This chain uses TRBV20-1 with TRBJ1-1, with D hard to call. Looked up from germline, CDR1 is DFQATT and CDR2 is SNEGSKA (reference sequence). The CDR3 loop spans 14 amino acids. Trimming took 6 bases from V and 0 from J, leaving 14 bases between them. CDR3 nucleotides: TGCAGTGCGTCAGGAGGTACCATGAACACTGAAGCTTTCTTT. Translated: CSASGGTMNTEAFF.

There are a few counts of this clonotype. The V gene is TRBV30, the J gene TRBJ1-5; D call uncertain. The CDR3 contains 14 residues. Germline V CDR1 and CDR2: GTSNPN, SVGIG (reference sequence). The V gene lost 3 bases and the J gene lost 7 bases, with 16 bases spanning the gap. The CDR3 DNA reads TGTGCCTGGAGCCCAGCTCCGGTAGGGCAGCCCCAGCATTTT. Its translation: CAWSPAPVGQPQHF.

In this sample, this clonotype turned up many times. The chain links TRBV12-3 or TRBV12-4 to TRBJ1-1; TRBD1 agrees at 7 bases. The junction had 5 bases not matched to a gene; V was cut back by 5 bases and J by 8 bases. CDR3 length: 12 residues. For the CDR3, the DNA is TGTGCCAGCAGTCCCCACAGGGGAGAAGCTTTCTTT. It yields the protein CASSPHRGEAFF.

This clonotype was counted between two and nine times. The V call is TRBV29-1, the J call TRBJ2-4; D may match TRBD1 or TRBD2 (7 bases each). CDR3 size: 14 residues. The germline V gene has CDR1 SQVTM and CDR2 ANQGSEA. Trimming pared 6 bases from V and 7 bases from J, leaving 19 bases between. For the CDR3, the DNA is TGCAGCGTCCGCAGGGGGGGAACGGGTAACATTCAGTACTTC. Translated: CSVRRGGTGNIQYF.

This clonotype was found a few times. The chain recombines TRBV19 with TRBJ2-7; 10 nucleotides match TRBD1. With V trimmed by 3 bases and J by 4 bases, 6 bases remained unmatched. The germline V gene has CDR1 LNHDA and CDR2 SQIVND (reference sequence). The CDR3 contains 15 residues. The DNA of the CDR3 is TGTGCCAGTAGTATCTGGGGGACAGGGGTTTACGAGCAGTACTTC. It is translated as CASSIWGTGVYEQYF.

This sequence joins TRBV27 and TRBJ1-1; weak D call: TRBD1 (5 bases). This CDR3 is built from 13 residues. Trimming stripped 0 bases from V and 8 bases from J, with 10 bases between. CDR1 and CDR2 from the germline V gene are MNHEY and SMNVEV (reference sequence). Here the CDR3 DNA reads TGTGCCAGCAGTTTATCGGGGGGACCCGAAGCTTTCTTT. Its translation is CASSLSGGPEAFF.

V gene TRBV24-1 combines with J gene TRBJ2-5; D ambiguous. V lost 1 base and J lost 2, with 7 bases in between. Germline lookup yields CDR1 KGHDR and CDR2 SFDVKD. The CDR3 contains 14 residues. The CDR3 bases are TGTGCCACCAGTGATTTTGAAGTACAAGAGACCCAGTACTTC. Amino acids: CATSDFEVQETQYF.

For the CDR3, the DNA is TGTGCCAGCAGCCGTTCCCCATCTAGCGGGAGGGGGAATACGCAGTATTTT. Translated: CASSRSPSSGRGNTQYF. This chain uses TRBV7-2 with TRBJ2-3, with TRBD2 matching 12 bases. There are 17 residues in the CDR3. Germline loops: CDR1 SGHTA, CDR2 FQGNSA. The V and J ends lost 5 bases and 7 bases, in that order; junction bases with no gene match: 13. The variable domain in full, completed from reference TRBV7-2 and TRBJ2-3, reads GAGVSQSPSNKVTEKGKDVELRCDPISGHTALYWYRQSLGQGLEFLIYFQGNSAPDKSGLPSDRFSAERTGGSVSTLTIQRTQQEDSAVYLCASSRSPSSGRGNTQYFGPGTRLTVL.

This clonotype was found many times. The CDR3 region has the DNA TGCAGCGTTGGGGTACATGCAACTAATGAAAAACTGTTTTTT. Translating it yields CSVGVHATNEKLFF. J is TRBJ1-4 and V is TRBV29-1; no reliable D call. Germline V gene data show CDR1 as SQVTM and CDR2 as ANQGSEA. The V and J ends lost 4 bases and 0 bases respectively, with 9 bases between them. This CDR3 is 14 amino acids long.

In this sample, this clonotype turned up many times. The genes are TRBV5-6 and TRBJ2-5, with 13 bases aligning to TRBD2. This CDR3 region has 16 residues. The ends lost 4 bases at V and 4 bases at J; junction bases unmatched: 7. The germline V gene encodes CDR1 SGHDT and CDR2 YYEEEE. The CDR3 DNA is TGTGCCAGCAGCCGTCGGACTAGCGGGAGCCCAGAGACCCAGTACTTC. It specifies CASSRRTSGSPETQYF.

This clonotype came up a few times. The chain recombines TRBV11-3 with TRBJ2-2, with D possibly matching TRBD1 (6 bases). V was clipped by 1 base and J by 4 bases, with 13 bases between them. The CDR3 runs 16 residues. CDR1 and CDR2 from the germline V gene are SGHNT and YENEEA. CDR3 protein: CASSLVGGFGTGELFF. CDR3 sequence (DNA): TGTGCCAGCAGCTTAGTAGGGGGATTTGGCACCGGGGAGCTGTTTTTT.

This clonotype was detected a few times. The rearrangement uses TRBV4-3 and TRBJ2-3, with D possibly being TRBD2 (5 bases). Germline V CDR1 and CDR2: LGHNA, YSLEER. The germline V and J ends were trimmed by 0 bases and 5 bases, with 6 bases remaining between them. The length of the CDR3 is 13 residues. CDR3 loop: CASSQDAGDTQYF. CDR3 bases: TGCGCCAGCAGCCAAGATGCGGGAGATACGCAGTATTTT.

There are a few counts of this clonotype. The chain employs TRBV7-2 and TRBJ1-3; TRBD1 matches at 8 bases. V lost 1 base, J lost 4 bases, and 6 bases stayed unmatched. This CDR3 is built from 16 residues. Germline V gene sequence: CDR1 SGHTA, CDR2 FQGNSA. The DNA of the CDR3 is TGTGCCAGCAGCTTAGACGTCAGGGGGCGAGGAAACACCATATATTTT. It codes for CASSLDVRGRGNTIYF.

A few counts support this clonotype. The chain is built from TRBV7-9 and TRBJ1-6; D not resolved. This CDR3 contains 15 residues. CDR1 and CDR2 (germline): SEHNR, FQNEAQ (reference sequence). Trimming removed 2 bases from V and 7 bases from J, with 12 bases in between. The CDR3 is CASSLKRQSNSPLHF. CDR3 in DNA: TGTGCCAGCAGCTTAAAAAGGCAGTCCAATTCACCCCTCCACTTT. Combining the CDR3 with reference TRBV7-9 and TRBJ1-6 gives the whole variable domain DTGVSQNPRHKITKRGQNVTFRCDPISEHNRLYWYRQTLGQGPEFLTYFQNEAQLEKSRLLSDRFSAERPKGSFSTLEIQRTEQGDSAMYLCASSLKRQSNSPLHFGNGTRLTVT.